This TCR beta chain stems from a study of cytomegalovirus exposure and HLA in healthy donors. General study results and limits: Immune exposure information comprised only CMV serostatus. A cluster of highly shared sequence variants was likely a sequencing artifact.

The V and J ends lost 7 bases and 3 bases, in that order; junction bases with no gene match: 4. The CDR3 is 15 amino acids. Germline CDR1 and CDR2: MNHEY and SVGAGI. Use of 60 Vbeta and 13 Jbeta primers characterized the PCR. Assay: immunoSEQ multiplex PCR; the TCRdb copy retains only in-frame clones and omits some. Among some 100,000 clones, roughly 70% were seen once, and the ten largest hold more than 4.5%. As for this clone: Antigen unknown.

The sequenced sample consisted of PBMCs. This chain uses TRBV6-5 with TRBJ2-1; 12 bases are a match to TRBD2. This receptor was identified in a woman aged 18-35 years in good health and CMV-seropositive. CDR3 nucleotide sequence: TGTGCCAGCACCACGGGACTAGCGGGCTACAATGAGCAGTTCTTC. It yields the protein CASTTGLAGYNEQFF.